The clone carrying this TCR beta chain was recorded at least ten times. V was cut by 1 base and J by 13 bases, with 7 bases left in between. The length of the CDR3 is 11 residues. This specimen comes from a study of T cells in Graves' hyperthyroidism and ophthalmopathy. RNA transcripts yielded amplified TCR beta CDR3 regions. First-round RT-PCR of the TCR CDR3 relied on the HTBI primer set. TCRdb itself ran the multiplex PCR reads through MiXCR, one entry per CDR3 protein. The sample records around 350,000 distinct CDR3 sequences, about 14% being singletons. V usage is TRBV12-3 or TRBV12-4 and J usage is TRBJ1-4; D unclear. The receptor was isolated from a woman aged 25 to 39 with Graves' ophthalmopathy. Sequenced sample: blood. The CDR3: CASSLGPGLFF. Here the CDR3 DNA reads TGTGCCAGCAGTTTAGGGCCGGGACTGTTTTTT.